The clone carrying this T cell receptor beta chain was picked up a small number of times. The target antigen is unknown. A second PCR of about 6 to 12 cycles used a sample-barcoded 5' primer and a J-beta primer mix. TCRdb ran MiXCR on the 5' RACE reads and lists one entry per CDR3 protein. In the table there are fewer than 2,000,000 distinct CDR3 sequences, around 35% of which are singletons. Trimming cost V 6 bases and J 4 bases; bases outside gene matches: 8. This CDR3 has 14 amino acids. CDR1 is DFQATT, CDR2 SNEGSKA, per germline (reference sequence). The data were obtained in a study of blood T cells in healthy people across ages. Study-wide background: For every two T cells, template switching captured about one barcoded beta molecule. General study points: Diversity estimates from one million T cells were considered underestimates.

Caucasian, healthy and from Russia, the donors were aged between roughly 6 and 95. Extractions gave at least 5.5 micrograms of total RNA per sample. This clonotype was sampled from a young woman in good health. This chain links TRBV20-1 with TRBJ2-1, with TRBD2 matching 8 bases. Sequenced sample: blood. CDR3 region: CSATGGAGYNEQFF. The CDR3 DNA is TGCAGTGCCACCGGGGGGGCCGGTTACAATGAGCAGTTCTTC.